This TCR beta chain emerged from a study of cytotoxic CD8 clonotypes in ibrutinib-treated CLL. Across the whole study: Responses: roughly 25 partial, 2 complete; after median around 70 months, around 14 stayed remitted, around twelve progressed. Whole-study findings and limits: Private clonotypes, not public ones, expanded at ibrutinib response. Whereas clonality rose at ibrutinib response, it declined toward baseline at progression.

Germline V lookup: CDR1 SGHRS, CDR2 YFSETQ. The length of the CDR3 is 13 residues. Trimming removed 0 bases at V and 6 bases at J, with 10 bases between. Data came from immunoSEQ multiplex PCR; TCRdb stores just in-frame clones and leaves some out. The sample records around 30,000 clones, approximately 57% being singletons. For this clone: Its antigen is as yet unknown.

The material sequenced was PBMCs, taken before ibrutinib treatment. The clonotype was recovered from a human donor with chronic lymphocytic leukemia. The rearrangement joins TRBV5-1 to TRBJ2-7; D is unresolved. The CDR3 is CASSLGPAAEQYF. CDR3 in DNA: TGCGCCAGCAGCTTGGGACCGGCTGCCGAGCAGTACTTC.